This TCR beta chain comes out of a study of CD8+ T cells in alopecia areata. The CDR3 has 15 residues. V trimming: 4 bases; J trimming: 8 bases; junction bases outside the gene matches: 8. In germline, CDR1 is MGHRA, CDR2 YSYEKL. Sequencing templates came from extracted RNA that was reverse transcribed into cDNA. Profiling relied on immunoSEQ multiplex PCR, and the TCRdb table lists in-frame clones only, not all of them. This table has some 170,000 clones, less than 75% appearing once. The sequencing used CD8+ T cells sorted from blood, collected at week 0. The sequence was collected from a human donor with alopecia areata. The chain couples TRBV4-1 to TRBJ1-6, with 7 bases that match TRBD1. The CDR3 sequence is CASSPGSGGDSPLHF. CDR3 sequence (DNA): TGCGCCAGCAGCCCAGGCTCAGGGGGTGATTCACCCCTCCACTTT.